The clone carrying this T cell receptor (beta chain) was recorded only once. Per the study methods: Quantification of nucleated cells was approximated via reference gene primer amplification. TCRdb's table, derived via immunoSEQ multiplex PCR, lists solely in-frame clones and lacks some. V, J and clone size were drawn from that table, and D and trimming were deduced from the DNA. Among roughly 100,000 clones listed, under 90% were seen once. This sample was included in a study of blood T cell repertoires in COVID-19. Study as a whole: Italy, Spain and the United States were the sources of the convalescent and acute COVID-19 samples.

V lost 2 bases, J lost 1 base, and 14 bases lay in between. Per the germline V gene, CDR1 is SEHNR and CDR2 is FQNEAQ (reference sequence). The CDR3 is 16 amino acids. Sequencing was done on a sample of peripheral blood. The rearrangement links TRBV7-9 to TRBJ1-1, with a tentative D call TRBD1 (6 bases). This sequence originates from a human donor in a cohort sampled during active or convalescent COVID-19. CDR3 residues: CASSLKLTGQNTEAFF. The CDR3 DNA reads as TGTGCCAGCAGCTTAAAGCTGACAGGCCAGAACACTGAAGCTTTCTTT.